This section outlines one T cell receptor (beta chain) sequence together with its context. What antigen it recognizes has not been identified. No base qualities exist here, and no much larger clone lies one base off it. This entry comes from a study of T cell responses to AZD1222 COVID-19 vaccine (dated by TCRdb to the early 2020s). Study-wide context: A total of about 230 trial participants underwent TCR sequencing, of whom some 210 received two doses of AZD1222 and some 26 received two doses of the MenACWY control vaccine. Enrollment into the trials was organized by age into subgroups of 18-55, 56-69 and 70-plus years, and those subgroups contained roughly 140, 27 and 60 TCR-sequenced participants, respectively. What the research found in general, with its limitations: After two AZD1222 doses, both the breadth and the depth of spike-specific TCRs were significantly higher than at day 0 and than in MenACWY recipients. Most participants were white British and females outnumbered males, and the authors suggested that clonal diversity may have been underestimated. Reportedly, close to half of the unique spike-specific TCRs recognized epitopes lying outside the regions that are mutated in the B.1.351 and B.1.1.7 variants. Because no day 14 peak-response samples were available, repertoires were characterized only after the peak T cell response. Only five or six AZD1222 recipients were SARS-CoV-2 seropositive at baseline, limiting conclusions about previously exposed vaccinees. The 56-69-year group was small, and its depth increase did not reach significance, likely because of low power. The vaccine-associated CD4 TCRs covered the entire spike protein, and the dominant responses fell in regions 160-218 and 743-854.

The sample's time point label, in plain terms: about 28 days (+/-7) after the second vaccine dose. AZD1222 recipients with second doses at about 4 weeks or about 12 weeks were pooled, because spike-specific TCR depth and breadth did not differ between schedules. The vaccinee samples were drawn from two UK trials, COV001 and COV002, one of which was a single-blind randomized controlled phase 2/3 trial testing AZD1222 (ChAdOx1 nCoV-19) in healthy adults. For TCRbeta chain sequencing, PBMC samples were collected from trial participants at day 0 and at day 28 after the second dose. The CDR3 regions of human TCRbeta chains were subjected to immunosequencing. The paper's processing steps were these. Repertoire TCRs were checked for matches against a reference library of SARS-CoV-2-specific TCRs that had been generated using the MIRA antigen-specificity platform. Breadth meant the fraction of unique TCRs that were SARS-CoV-2-associated, whereas depth meant the fraction of total T cells that were SARS-CoV-2-associated. Using the MIRA data, each spike-specific TCR was mapped to the spike region that the TCR reacts to and placed in a CD4 or CD8 class. Log10-transformed breadth and depth values were compared by one-way ANOVA with Sidak's multiple comparisons tests. This immuneACCESS table, as held by TCRdb, lists in-frame sequences with V and J called but not all clones. Of the missing ones, under half trace to an unresolved V gene in checked studies; the others have no known cause. That table supplies the V and J calls and clone size; D and trimming were determined from the DNA. The sample includes more than 110,000 clones, with approximately 92% observed a single time. 3.6% of the sample belongs to the ten largest clones.

The CDR3 sequence holds 14 residues, the cysteine and phenylalanine included. Left in the record is the CDR3 DNA by itself, 42 bases read in frame from the first base. For this chain, trimming is 5 bases at the V end and 8 bases at the J end, and the number of junction bases without a gene match is 7. Via the germline V gene (reference sequence), CDR1 is LNHDA and CDR2 SQIVND. Material: peripheral blood, obtained 28 days after the second AZD1222 dose. Recombination connected TRBV19 to TRBJ1-4; 8 junctional bases match TRBD1. The sequence derives from an adult who received the AZD1222 COVID-19 vaccine. The nucleotide sequence reads TGTGCCAGTAGTCCTGGGCAGGGGGCGGAAAAACTGTTTTTT. Its protein product is CASSPGQGAEKLFF.